This T cell receptor beta chain originates from a study of blood T cell repertoires in COVID-19 (dated by TCRdb to the early 2020s). Regarding the complete study: The collaborator samples originated in the United States, Italy and Spain and spanned the acute and convalescent phases of COVID-19. Where available, HLA class I and class II types were taken from metadata supplied by the sample provider and were not determined by assay-based typing. The sample metadata nearly always contained a de-identified subject ID, COVID-19 status, age in years and sex. A freely available public database, intended as a resource for researchers studying the immune response to SARS-CoV-2, is where the repertoires were released. Samples came from the ongoing ImmuneRACE study (first 160 participants) plus 1,254 subjects from 6 global collaborators. The material from the prospective study consisted of cDNA or gDNA derived from T cells, B-cell-depleted T cells, or PBMCs. Subjects who had been exposed to COVID-19, were actively infected with it, or had recovered from it provided the deeply sampled blood TCRbeta repertoires that made up the dataset. What the study reported, not specific to this receptor: How much clinical and demographic metadata was included differed by source and by participant, and the metadata was provided uncurated.

The V end loses 1 base and the J end loses 8 bases, and a stretch of 14 bases separates them. The CDR3 spans 15 residues, from the cysteine through the phenylalanine. Just the 45-base CDR3 DNA is kept, in frame starting at base 1. The germline V gene encodes CDR1 MNHEY and CDR2 SMNVEV (reference sequence). TCRbeta CDR3 regions were amplified from genomic DNA using the immunoSEQ Assay, a bias-controlled multiplex PCR. The paper's processing steps were these. Within the assay, amplification of reference gene primers was used to estimate how many nucleated cells each sample contained. To quantify the absolute abundance of each unique TCRbeta CDR3 rearrangement, sequence reads were collapsed and filtered. For each sample, productive Simpson clonality was calculated by taking the square root of Simpson's diversity index across productive rearrangements. In TCRdb, the immuneACCESS table is reduced to in-frame sequences with V and J assigned. These tables do not hold every clone; where another copy was compared, an unresolved V gene accounts for under half, and the others remain unexplained. Clone size and the V and J calls come from that table; the DNA yielded D and trimming. For this sample the table gives some 130,000 clones, of which 80% to 90% were detected only once. The ten largest clones add up to 2.3% of the sample.

This clone has more than one count but fewer than ten. No cognate antigen has been identified for it. The sample holds no much larger clone one base away, and base qualities are not on file. Enrolling through a virtual design, the prospective study's participants ranged in age from roughly 18 to 90 years and lived across 20 to 30 United States geographic areas. In the prospective study, participants were assigned to cohorts based on the clinical history participants reported in a screening survey and a study questionnaire. Recovered participants in ImmuneRACE Cohort 3 were defined as having two consecutive negative NP/OP PCR tests, clearance from a healthcare professional, or resolution of symptoms. In the prospective study, mobile phlebotomists collected whole blood, serum and a nasopharyngeal or oropharyngeal swab from each participant. Prospective study participants could optionally give additional blood draws and questionnaires over a roughly 2-month period. Prospective study blood samples were shipped either frozen or at room temperature before DNA extraction.

The chain is made from TRBV27 and TRBJ1-4; a tentative D call is TRBD1 (5 bases match). Source material: PBMCs or T cells enriched from blood (not recorded which). The sequence derives from a woman aged 50 to 65 who had recovered from COVID-19. The CDR3 region: CASSLFQGLGEKLFF. The nucleotide sequence reads TGTGCCAGCAGTTTATTCCAGGGCCTGGGCGAAAAACTGTTTTTT.